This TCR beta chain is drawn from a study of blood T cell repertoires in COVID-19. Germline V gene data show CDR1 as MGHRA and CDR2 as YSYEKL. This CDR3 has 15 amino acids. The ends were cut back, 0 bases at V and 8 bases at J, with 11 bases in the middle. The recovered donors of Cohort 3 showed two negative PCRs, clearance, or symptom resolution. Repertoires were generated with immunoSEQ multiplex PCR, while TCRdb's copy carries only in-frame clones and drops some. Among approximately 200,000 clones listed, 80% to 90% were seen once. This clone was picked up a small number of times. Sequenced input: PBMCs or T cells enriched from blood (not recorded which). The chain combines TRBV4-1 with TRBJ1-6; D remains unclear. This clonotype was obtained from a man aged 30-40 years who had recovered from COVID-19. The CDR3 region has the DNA TGCGCCAGCAGCCAAGACGGGGAACTCTATTCACCCCTCCACTTT. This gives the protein CASSQDGELYSPLHF.